This TCR beta chain was found in a study of blood T cell repertoires in COVID-19. Study overall: T cells, B-cell-depleted T cells, or PBMCs provided the cDNA or gDNA that served as material.

This clone was observed once. Trimming stripped 11 bases from V and 2 bases from J, with 10 bases between. The CDR3 is made up of 12 amino acids. CDR1 is SGHAT, CDR2 FQDESV, per germline (reference sequence). The repertoire was sequenced with immunoSEQ multiplex PCR; TCRdb's copy has only in-frame clones and lacks some. The top ten hold about 20% of the sample, which has roughly 200,000 clones, over 65% seen once. Sequencing was performed on peripheral blood. This sequence joins TRBV11-1 and TRBJ1-3, with D tentatively TRBD1 (6 bases). The clonotype was recovered from a person aged 70 to 85 with COVID-19, enrolled during active disease. This chain's CDR3 is CAVGDTGNTIYF. CDR3 DNA sequence: TGTGCCGTAGGGGACACTGGAAACACCATATATTTT.